This T cell receptor beta chain was retrieved from a study of T cells in Graves' hyperthyroidism and ophthalmopathy. Trimming took 0 bases from V and 5 from J, leaving 5 bases between them. The length of the CDR3 is 12 residues. Germline assignment: CDR1 DFQATT and CDR2 SNEGSKA (reference sequence). Amplified TCR beta CDR3 regions derived from RNA transcripts. The HTBI primer set was used in a first-round RT-PCR of the TCR CDR3. TCRdb processed the multiplex PCR reads anew with MiXCR; each CDR3 protein has one entry. The profile shows a few hundred thousand distinct CDR3 sequences, roughly 25% of them singletons.

The clonotype comes from a man between 45 and 60 years old with Graves' hyperthyroidism. Sequencing was carried out using blood. The gene calls are TRBV20-1 and TRBJ1-5; D remains ambiguous. CDR3 region: CSAREGDQPQHF. CDR3 DNA: TGCAGTGCTAGAGAAGGTGATCAGCCCCAGCATTTT.